Listed here are 21 T cell receptor beta chains from one sample, sequenced in a study of cytomegalovirus exposure and HLA in healthy donors. 13 Jbeta primers and 60 Vbeta primers were used for the PCR. The repertoire was sequenced with immunoSEQ multiplex PCR; TCRdb's copy has only in-frame clones and lacks some. The sample has about 150,000 clones; about 9.1% are singletons. The sample comprised PBMCs. The receptors stem from a woman aged 40-49 years in good health and CMV-seropositive.

There are a few counts of this clone. The chain combines TRBV19 with TRBJ2-1, with 11 positions matching TRBD2. The V gene's germline CDR1 is LNHDA and CDR2 SQIVND (reference sequence). With V trimmed by 6 bases and J by 3 bases, 1 base remained unmatched. The length of the CDR3 is 14 residues. CDR3 in amino acids: CASRGTSGYNEQFF. The CDR3 region has the DNA TGTGCCAGTAGAGGGACTAGCGGCTACAATGAGCAGTTCTTC.

This rearrangement joins TRBV7-8 to TRBJ1-5; a weak D match, TRBD1 (5 bases). CDR1 SGHVS and CDR2 FQNEAQ come from the germline V gene. V dropped 0 bases and J dropped 3 bases, with 6 bases sitting between them. CDR3 length: 14 residues. The CDR3 nucleotides are TGTGCCAGCAGCTTAGCAGGGGACAATCAGCCCCAGCATTTT. This sequence encodes CASSLAGDNQPQHF.

This clone was detected a few times. As DNA, the CDR3 is TGTGCCAGCAGCGTATCCGGGGGGCCCCGAATTGATACGCAGTATTTT. It specifies CASSVSGGPRIDTQYF. This chain links TRBV9 with TRBJ2-3; a weak D match, TRBD2 (7 bases). CDR1 SGDLS and CDR2 YYNGEE come from the germline V gene. V lost 1 base and J lost 6, with 18 bases in between. The CDR3 contains 16 residues.

V usage is TRBV9 and J usage is TRBJ2-7; 10 bases agree with TRBD2. Germline lookup yields CDR1 SGDLS and CDR2 YYNGEE. The CDR3 covers 19 residues. V was clipped by 4 bases and J by 4 bases; unmatched bases: 20. CDR3 DNA: TGTGCCAGCAGCACTCCCTCCGCCCCTTCTAGCGGGGGTTCTTACGAGCAGTACTTC. Protein sequence: CASSTPSAPSSGGSYEQYF.

The chain is built from TRBV6-6 and TRBJ2-2; no clear D. This CDR3 is built from 15 residues. V was cut by 7 bases and J by 2 bases, with 14 bases left in between. Per the germline V gene, CDR1 is MNHNY and CDR2 is SVGAGI (reference sequence). The CDR3 sequence is CASTPLGRNTGELFF. The CDR3 nucleotides are TGTGCCAGCACCCCCCTAGGCCGTAACACCGGGGAGCTGTTTTTT.

This clone has more than one count but fewer than ten. V gene TRBV11-2 combines with J gene TRBJ2-1; 9 bases align to TRBD1. From germline, CDR1 is SGHAT and CDR2 FQNNGV. Losses at the gene ends were 2 bases for V and 7 bases for J; bases not matched to a gene: 9. The CDR3 sequence is 16 residues long. Here the CDR3 reads CASSLTTGGARNEQFF. The CDR3 DNA follows: TGTGCCAGCAGCTTAACCACAGGGGGCGCGAGGAATGAGCAGTTCTTC.

V and J are TRBV7-2 and TRBJ2-5; 9 nucleotides line up with TRBD1. CDR3 length: 17 residues. J gave up 3 bases and V 5 bases, and 13 bases lay outside the gene matches. Germline lookup yields CDR1 SGHTA and CDR2 FQGNSA. CDR3 region: CASSKPNRGLMEETQYF. CDR3 nucleotide sequence: TGTGCCAGCAGCAAGCCAAACAGGGGGCTTATGGAAGAGACCCAGTACTTC.

This clone was seen a few times. The chain has TRBV10-3 and TRBJ2-3; perhaps TRBD2 as D (6 bases). The germline CDR1 and CDR2 sequences are ENHRY and SYGVKD. V lost 2 bases and J lost 1, with 7 bases in between. CDR3 length: 14 residues. The CDR3 region is CAISEGGGTDTQYF. In DNA, the CDR3 is TGTGCCATCAGTGAGGGCGGGGGCACAGATACGCAGTATTTT.

The chain links TRBV7-2 to TRBJ2-2; possibly TRBD2 for D (5 bases). Looked up from germline, CDR1 is SGHTA and CDR2 is FQGNSA. CDR3 length equals 12 residues. Trimming took 7 bases from V and 14 from J, leaving 17 bases between them. The CDR3 nucleotides are TGTGCCAGCAACTTCGGCGGAGGATATCTGTTTTTT. It yields the protein CASNFGGGYLFF.

This clone was recorded a few times. The chain is built from TRBV28 and TRBJ2-1; D is possibly TRBD2 (6 bases). The CDR3 contains 17 residues. Germline V gives CDR1 MDHEN, CDR2 SYDVKM. V was clipped by 2 bases and J by 6 bases, with 20 bases between them. The CDR3 nucleotides are TGTGCCAGCAGTTTAGGGGGTAACTGGGGCGGGGCCAATGAGCAGTTCTTC. This sequence encodes CASSLGGNWGGANEQFF.

As for this clone: The junction departs from germline at one end; a sequencing error may be responsible. The rearrangement joins TRBV7-7 to TRBJ2-5; possibly TRBD1 for D (5 bases). Germline CDR1 and CDR2: SSHAT and FNYEAQ (reference sequence). This CDR3 has 14 amino acids. CDR3 coding DNA: TGTGCCAGCAGCTTCCGTCTGGGGCAAGGGACCCAGTACTTC. Translating gives CASSFRLGQGTQYF.

The chain joins TRBV2 to TRBJ2-1, with unresolved D. V dropped 9 bases and J dropped 7 bases, with 10 bases sitting between them. The CDR3 loop spans 11 amino acids. Germline assignment: CDR1 SNHLY and CDR2 FYNNEI. CDR3 nucleotides: TGTGCCAGTACTGTGAGGAATGAGCAGTTCTTC. Encoded protein: CASTVRNEQFF.

The genes are TRBV2 and TRBJ1-6; no clear D. Trimming shortened V by 2 bases and J by 4 bases, and 12 bases separated the two germline ends. CDR1 is SNHLY and CDR2 is FYNNEI in the germline V gene. The CDR3 length is 16 residues. This CDR3 reads CASSERGGNYNSPLHF. The CDR3 DNA is TGTGCCAGCAGTGAACGGGGAGGAAATTATAATTCACCCCTCCACTTT.

This clone was observed a single time. The rearrangement links TRBV15 to TRBJ1-5; 9 bases agree with TRBD1. This CDR3 is 17 amino acids long. CDR1 is LNHNV, CDR2 YYDKDF, per germline (reference sequence). V trimming: 0 bases; J trimming: 12 bases; junction bases outside the gene matches: 15. The CDR3 loop is CATSRDRDRVPRYHQHF. The CDR3 DNA reads TGTGCCACCAGCAGAGATCGGGACAGGGTCCCCCGATACCACCAGCATTTT.

This clone has more than one count but fewer than ten. CDR3 sequence (DNA): TGTGCCAGCAGCTCCGCCTCTACAGGGACAAAGACCCAGTACTTC. The encoded protein is CASSSASTGTKTQYF. V and J are TRBV5-4 and TRBJ2-5; D is possibly TRBD1 (6 bases). The CDR3 has 15 residues. Germline CDR1 and CDR2: SGHNT and YYREEE (reference sequence). V lost 3 bases, J lost 6 bases, and 18 bases lay in between.

This clone was detected a few times. The chain uses TRBV20-1 and TRBJ2-3; D unresolved. Looked up from germline, CDR1 is DFQATT and CDR2 is SNEGSKA (reference sequence). V dropped 2 bases and J dropped 5 bases, with 5 bases sitting between them. The CDR3 has 11 amino acids. The DNA for the CDR3 is TGCAGTGCTAGAAGCCGAGATACGCAGTATTTT. It specifies CSARSRDTQYF.

V gene TRBV6-4 combines with J gene TRBJ2-3; 7 bases are shared with TRBD1. Trimming cost V 4 bases and J 4 bases; bases outside gene matches: 2. Germline assignment: CDR1 MRHNA and CDR2 SNTAGT. The CDR3 runs 13 residues. The CDR3 loop reads CASSAQGADTQYF. CDR3 nucleotide sequence: TGTGCCAGCAGTGCCCAGGGGGCAGATACGCAGTATTTT.

The CDR3 is CASSEAAGGASGYTF. The CDR3 DNA reads TGTGCCAGCAGTGAAGCGGCAGGGGGCGCGAGTGGCTACACCTTC. V is TRBV6-1 and J is TRBJ1-2, with 8 bases lining up with TRBD1. The CDR3 length is 15 residues. Germline values: CDR1 MNHNS, CDR2 SASEGT. Trimming cost V 0 bases and J 7 bases; bases outside gene matches: 7.

The chain uses TRBV6-5 and TRBJ2-5; 11 bases match TRBD2. V shed 6 bases, J shed 5 bases, and the junction held 8 bases outside the gene matches. Germline CDR1 is MNHEY and CDR2 is SVGAGI. The CDR3 has 15 amino acids. The chain's CDR3 is CASSPRLAGRETQYF. DNA of the CDR3: TGTGCCAGCAGCCCTAGACTAGCGGGGAGGGAGACCCAGTACTTC.

The chain couples TRBV5-4 to TRBJ1-3, with D unclear. CDR3 length: 18 amino acids. Trimming removed 0 bases from V and 7 bases from J, with 23 bases in between. The V gene's germline CDR1 is SGHNT and CDR2 YYREEE (reference sequence). Written as DNA, the CDR3 is TGTGCCAGCAGCTTGGACGGATGGTCTGGAGAGATCTGGAACACCATATATTTT. Translating gives CASSLDGWSGEIWNTIYF.

This clone appeared a few times. The chain joins TRBV6-6 to TRBJ1-5; no definite D call. Looked up from germline, CDR1 is MNHNY and CDR2 is SVGAGI (reference sequence). This CDR3 has 14 amino acids. The ends were cut back, 0 bases at V and 1 base at J, with 4 bases in the middle. The CDR3 reads CASSYSTSNQPQHF. CDR3 sequence (DNA): TGTGCCAGCAGTTACTCGACAAGCAATCAGCCCCAGCATTTT.